This TCR beta chain stems from a study of shared clonotypes between healthy human individuals. Study-level findings and limits: Estimated richness was generally greater in naive than memory subsets. Incomplete sequencing of sorted subsets was indicated by rarefaction despite large depth. Non-shared clonotypes displayed generation probabilities falling below those of clonotypes present in all four donors.

Clones were read by immunoSEQ multiplex PCR, and TCRdb kept only the in-frame ones, dropping some. Of 2 million to 3 million clones in the sample, approximately 94% were seen once. CD4+ cell separation produced CD45RA+ naive and CD45RA-negative memory subsets. The sample holds one count of this clone. Its antigen remains unknown. Trimming removed 0 bases from V and 4 bases from J, with 12 bases in between. CDR1 is SEHNR, CDR2 FQNEAQ, per germline (reference sequence). The CDR3 extends over 16 amino acids. This sequence joins TRBV7-9 and TRBJ2-2; D possibly corresponds to TRBD1 (7 bases). Input material: naive CD4+ T cells from PBMCs. Subset described: CD45RA+ positively selected. This receptor was obtained from a man aged 18 to 30 in good health. Some clones in this sample may be carry-over from other donors' samples. The CDR3 is CASSLAGQGGTGELFF. The CDR3 nucleotides read TGTGCCAGCAGCTTAGCGGGCCAGGGGGGCACCGGGGAGCTGTTTTTT. The complete variable domain, with remaining parts taken from reference TRBV7-9 and TRBJ2-2, reads DTGVSQNPRHKITKRGQNVTFRCDPISEHNRLYWYRQTLGQGPEFLTYFQNEAQLEKSRLLSDRFSAERPKGSFSTLEIQRTEQGDSAMYLCASSLAGQGGTGELFFGEGSRLTVL.